This is a list of T cell receptor beta chains from one sample in a study of beta chain features in type 1 diabetes. Produced via immunoSEQ multiplex PCR; TCRdb's table is partial and in-frame only. The data hold 400,000 to 550,000 clones, with over 10% observed a single time. The specimen was naive CD4+ T cells from blood. These receptors came from a woman between 18 and 30 years old in good health. The CDR3 runs from the conserved cysteine through the conserved F or W. Each record gives: clone size, V gene, J gene, D gene, CDR3 protein, CDR3 DNA. A D gene is named only where the DNA matches it firmly. Only some rows state a clone size, as once, few, many or a class for expanded clones.

few	TRBV28	TRBJ1-1	NA	CASSLGGTVNTEAFF	TGTGCCAGCAGTTTGGGTGGGACCGTTAACACTGAAGCTTTCTTT
NA	TRBV29-1	TRBJ2-3	TRBD1	CSVGPGQGTDTQYF	TGCAGCGTTGGACCGGGACAGGGAACAGATACGCAGTATTTT
NA	TRBV7-9	TRBJ2-1	NA	CASSFGDLNEQFF	TGTGCCAGCAGCTTTGGAGATCTCAATGAGCAGTTCTTC
NA	TRBV30	TRBJ2-3	NA	CAWSVSPTTTDTQYF	TGTGCCTGGAGTGTATCCCCCACTACTACAGATACGCAGTATTTT
few	TRBV29-1	TRBJ1-1	NA	CSVRGGAHEAFF	TGCAGCGTCCGTGGGGGGGCCCATGAAGCTTTCTTT
few	TRBV2	TRBJ2-1	TRBD2	CASRTSGSYNEQFF	TGTGCCAGCAGGACTAGCGGGAGTTACAATGAGCAGTTCTTC
few	TRBV18	TRBJ2-1	TRBD2	CASSWDYTSSYNEQFF	TGTGCCAGCTCCTGGGACTACACGAGCTCCTACAATGAGCAGTTCTTC
few	TRBV7-9	TRBJ2-5	NA	CASTSLRDGETQYF	TGTGCCAGCACCTCCCTCCGGGACGGGGAGACCCAGTACTTC
few	TRBV18	TRBJ1-6	NA	CASSPGNRASGALHF	TGTGCCAGCTCACCGGGAAACAGGGCCTCTGGGGCCCTCCACTTT
few	TRBV5-1	TRBJ1-1	NA	CASSQPGRQNTEAFF	TGCGCCAGCAGCCAGCCGGGACGGCAGAACACTGAAGCTTTCTTT
few	TRBV21-1	TRBJ1-1	NA	CASRVKELPEAFF	TGTGCCAGCAGGGTCAAGGAGCTCCCTGAAGCTTTCTTT